This T cell receptor beta chain was observed in a study of T cell repertoires in cytomegalovirus infection. The study, taken as a whole, reports: Carriers of CMV and the relevant HLA type were discriminated by public TCR beta frequency.

The CDR3 has 16 amino acids. CDR1 is KGHDR and CDR2 is SFDVKD in the germline V gene. With 5 bases clipped from V and 2 bases from J, the junction kept 3 bases outside the gene matches. In the case of this clonotype: The antigen is unknown.

TCRdb re-derived calls from the reads in MiXCR, one entry per CDR3 protein. The profile covers 560,000 or so distinct CDR3 sequences, with approximately 15% appearing a single time and 20% to 30% taken by the ten largest. This chain uses TRBV24-1 with TRBJ2-3, with 13 bases identical to TRBD2. The sample taken for sequencing was CD8+ T cells from PBMCs. The clonotype comes from a human donor in good health (CMV status not recorded). Some clones in this sample may be carry-over from other donors' samples. In DNA form, the CDR3 reads TGTGCCACCAGTGCACTAGCGGGAGGGCCCACAGATACGCAGTATTTT. Protein sequence: CATSALAGGPTDTQYF.